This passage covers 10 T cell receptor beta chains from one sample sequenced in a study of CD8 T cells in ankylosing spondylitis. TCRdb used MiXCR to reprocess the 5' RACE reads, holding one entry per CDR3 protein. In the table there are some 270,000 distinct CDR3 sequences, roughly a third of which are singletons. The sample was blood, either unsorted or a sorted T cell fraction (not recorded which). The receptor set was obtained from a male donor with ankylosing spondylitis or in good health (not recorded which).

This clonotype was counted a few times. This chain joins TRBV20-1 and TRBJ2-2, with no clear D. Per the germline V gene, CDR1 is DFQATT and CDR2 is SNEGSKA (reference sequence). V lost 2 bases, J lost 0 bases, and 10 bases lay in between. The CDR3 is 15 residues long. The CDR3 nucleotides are TGCAGTGCTAGACCCGGGCAGACGAACACCGGGGAGCTGTTTTTT. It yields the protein CSARPGQTNTGELFF.

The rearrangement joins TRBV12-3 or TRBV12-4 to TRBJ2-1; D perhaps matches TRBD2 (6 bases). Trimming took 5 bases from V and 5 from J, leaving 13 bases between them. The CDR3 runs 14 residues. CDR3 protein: CASSTNRGNNEQFF. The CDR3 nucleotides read TGTGCCAGCAGTACCAACCGGGGGAACAATGAGCAGTTCTTC.

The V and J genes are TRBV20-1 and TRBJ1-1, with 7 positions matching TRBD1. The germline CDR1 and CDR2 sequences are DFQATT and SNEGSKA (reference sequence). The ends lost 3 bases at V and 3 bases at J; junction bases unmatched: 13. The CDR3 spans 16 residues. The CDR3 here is CSARGGRGSLDTEAFF. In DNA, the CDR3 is TGCAGTGCTAGGGGCGGCAGGGGGTCTTTGGACACTGAAGCTTTCTTT.

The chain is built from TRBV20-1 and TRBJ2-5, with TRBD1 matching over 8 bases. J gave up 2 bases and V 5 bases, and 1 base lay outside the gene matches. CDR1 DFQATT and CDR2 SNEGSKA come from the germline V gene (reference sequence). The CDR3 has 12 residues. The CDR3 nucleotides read TGCAGTGCTTACAGGGGGCAAGAGACCCAGTACTTC. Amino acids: CSAYRGQETQYF.

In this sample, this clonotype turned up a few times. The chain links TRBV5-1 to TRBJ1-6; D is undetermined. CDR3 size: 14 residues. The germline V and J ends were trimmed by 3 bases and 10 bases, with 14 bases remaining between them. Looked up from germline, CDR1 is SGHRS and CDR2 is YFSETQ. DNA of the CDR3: TGCGCCAGCAGCTCCGAAGTGTTTGGCTCACCCCTCCACTTT. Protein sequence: CASSSEVFGSPLHF. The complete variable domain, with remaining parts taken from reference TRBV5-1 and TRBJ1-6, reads KAGVTQTPRYLIKTRGQQVTLSCSPISGHRSVSWYQQTPGQGLQFLFEYFSETQRNKGNFPGRFSGRQFSNSRSEMNVSTLELGDSALYLCASSSEVFGSPLHFGNGTRLTVT.

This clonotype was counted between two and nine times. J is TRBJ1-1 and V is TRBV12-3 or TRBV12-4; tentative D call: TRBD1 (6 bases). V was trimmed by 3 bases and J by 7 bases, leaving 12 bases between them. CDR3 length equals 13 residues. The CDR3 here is CASSFRGLGEAFF. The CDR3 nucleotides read TGTGCCAGCAGTTTCAGGGGACTGGGTGAAGCTTTCTTT.

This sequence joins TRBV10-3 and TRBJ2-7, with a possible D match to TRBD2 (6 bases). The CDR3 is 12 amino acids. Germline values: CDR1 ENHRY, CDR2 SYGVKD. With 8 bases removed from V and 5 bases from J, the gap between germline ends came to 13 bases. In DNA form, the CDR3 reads TGTGCCATCGCGGGACGGCTAAACGAGCAGTACTTC. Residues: CAIAGRLNEQYF.

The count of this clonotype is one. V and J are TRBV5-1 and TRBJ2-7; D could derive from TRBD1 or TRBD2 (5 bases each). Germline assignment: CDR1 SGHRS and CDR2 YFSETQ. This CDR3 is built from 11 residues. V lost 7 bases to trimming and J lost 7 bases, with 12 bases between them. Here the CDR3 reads CASPYEGEQYF. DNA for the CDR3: TGCGCCAGCCCCTATGAGGGGGAGCAGTACTTC.

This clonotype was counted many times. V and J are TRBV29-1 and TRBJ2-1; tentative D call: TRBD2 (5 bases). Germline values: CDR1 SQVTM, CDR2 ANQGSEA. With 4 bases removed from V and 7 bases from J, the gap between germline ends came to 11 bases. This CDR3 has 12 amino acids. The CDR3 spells CSVGRPGNEQFF. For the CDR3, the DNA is TGCAGCGTTGGAAGGCCGGGGAATGAGCAGTTCTTC.

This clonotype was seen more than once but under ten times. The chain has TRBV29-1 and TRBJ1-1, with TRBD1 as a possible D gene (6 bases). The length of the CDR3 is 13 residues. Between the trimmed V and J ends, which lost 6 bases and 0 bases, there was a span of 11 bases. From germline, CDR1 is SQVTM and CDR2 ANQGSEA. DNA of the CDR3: TGCAGCGTGGCGGGACATCTGAACACTGAAGCTTTCTTT. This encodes CSVAGHLNTEAFF.